This is a list of T cell receptor beta chains from one sample in a study of control samples from healthy donors and cancer patients. Profiled with immunoSEQ multiplex PCR; TCRdb holds only in-frame clones, not every one. The data show around 90,000 clones, approximately 86% seen once. The specimen sequenced was blood. These receptors were obtained from a young man in good health. Each CDR3 is given with its conserved first and last residue.

V gene,CDR3 length,CDR3 protein
TRBV7-8,15,CASSLGGDTGNTIYF
TRBV11-3,16,CASSLGAGQSNTEAFF
TRBV7-2,16,CASSFLTTGRIETQYF
TRBV27,16,CASSFSTGGGNQPQHF
TRBV3-1/TRBV3-2,15,CASSQDPASQETQYF
TRBV6-5,15,CASTSTGLRSYEQYF
TRBV10-2,13,CASLSGGQETQYF
TRBV5-1,14,CASSLGERTDTQYF
TRBV19,15,CASSIYGYGAGELFF
TRBV20-1,10,CSARESGYTF
TRBV3-1/TRBV3-2,17,CASSQTSGGPPYNEQFF
TRBV10-2,14,CASSEGGGNTEAFF
TRBV2,13,CATLTGYNTEAFF
TRBV7-2,14,CASSLAIEGYGYTF
TRBV9,15,CASSQRDRGNYGYTF
TRBV7-9,14,CASSSPGTGEKLFF
TRBV29-1,13,CSVGEQGGSPLHF
TRBV5-1,15,CASRWVPANTGELFF
TRBV27,13,CASSPWNQETQYF
TRBV19,19,CASTIKGQGPTYSNQPQHF
TRBV14,15,CASSQSRGRGTEAFF
TRBV25-1,15,CASSESGVVHEKLFF
TRBV5-1,16,CASSGGTGGGNYGYTF
TRBV4-1,13,CASSRGANEKLFF
TRBV6-6,15,CASSYSGRNNQPQHF
TRBV5-1,20,CASSLGLGATALRGDTEAFF
TRBV7-9,12,CASSLSTGELFF
TRBV3-1/TRBV3-2,19,CASSQDLGLAGAFTDTQYF
TRBV28,16,CASSFPGWRGEDEQFF
TRBV19,11,CASSSNQPQHF
TRBV5-1,13,CASSWTGITEAFF
TRBV6-1,14,CASSEANGSGEQYF
TRBV10-3,12,CAISDLRQPQHF
TRBV3-1/TRBV3-2,15,CASSHHRSGANVLTF
TRBV4-2,20,CASSQDGARDWSDGNQPQHF
TRBV7-9,13,CASSSRMGETQYF
TRBV15,16,CATSRERIGGQETQYF
TRBV9,15,CASSARGTWTDTQYF
TRBV19,14,CASMGRASGNTIYF
TRBV7-8,13,CASSPDKGRPQHF